This T cell receptor beta chain was sequenced during a study of cytomegalovirus exposure and HLA in healthy donors. The germline V gene has CDR1 SNHLY and CDR2 FYNNEI. The CDR3 consists of 15 residues. Trimming took 6 bases from V and 2 from J; bases not matched to a gene: 8. Study conclusions and caveats: In a later analysis, a genetic analysis reported fewer productive-TCR N-insertions in an Asian-associated ancestry cluster than the cohort average.

Turning to this clone: The antigen remains undetermined.

60 Vbeta and 13 Jbeta primers were used in PCR. Sequenced by immunoSEQ multiplex PCR; TCRdb stores in-frame clones only, minus some. Among roughly 110,000 clones listed, more than 65% were seen once. The gene calls are TRBV2 and TRBJ2-3; 7 positions match TRBD1. The TCR originated in a boy aged 5-17 years in good health and CMV-seronegative. The specimen sequenced was PBMCs. The CDR3 DNA is TGTGCCAGCAGGAAACAGGGGAGTGCCACAGATACGCAGTATTTT. Encoded protein: CASRKQGSATDTQYF.